This TCR beta chain appears in the sequencing data of a study of vaccination and CD4 T cells after COVID-19. Points from the study as a whole: Reactive clone data from convalescent patients indicated a median of approximately 86% appearing only post-vaccination.

Treatment indicated: approximately 10-day PBMC culture with coronavirus spike peptide pools or control peptides (ViraFEST assay). The CDR3 totals 15 residues. V lost 7 bases, J lost 0 bases, and 14 bases lay in between. Germline V gene lookup returns CDR1 SGHTA and CDR2 FQGNSA. Concerning this clonotype itself: Its matching antigen is unknown.

Sequenced with the Oncomine TCR Beta short-read assay was DNA taken from cultured CD4+ T cells. TCRdb analysed the PCR reads with MiXCR anew, one entry per CDR3 protein. The sample comprises about 20,000 distinct CDR3 sequences, around two thirds of which are singletons, and 4.5% to 7% rests with the top ten. The chain recombines TRBV7-2 with TRBJ2-3; D is perhaps TRBD2 (5 bases). The origin of this receptor is a human donor who had recovered from COVID-19. Specimen: CD4+ T cells from blood, cultured in vitro. CDR3 loop: CASTREPLSTDTQYF. For the CDR3, the DNA is TGTGCCAGCACAAGGGAGCCTTTAAGCACAGATACGCAGTATTTT.